This T cell receptor (beta chain) was sequenced in a study of blood T cell repertoires in COVID-19. Source study methods: Reference gene primer amplification gave nucleated cell count estimates. Here immunoSEQ multiplex PCR was the method, and the copy in TCRdb shows in-frame clones only, minus some. The DNA was the basis for D and trimming; V, J and clone size are from that table. Of around 140,000 clones in the sample, around 87% were seen once. From germline, CDR1 is LGHDT and CDR2 YNNKEL (reference sequence). The CDR3 loop spans 16 amino acids. Losses at the gene ends were 3 bases for V and 3 bases for J; bases not matched to a gene: 5.

This receptor was identified in a man aged 45 to 65 who had recovered from COVID-19. This chain uses TRBV3-1 (or the pseudogene TRBV3-2) with TRBJ1-6, with 7 positions matching TRBD1. Sequencing used peripheral blood. Here the CDR3 reads CASSHGWDSYNSPLHF. The CDR3 DNA reads TGTGCCAGCAGCCACGGTTGGGACAGCTATAATTCACCCCTCCACTTT.